The next 24 T cell receptor beta chains were all read from a single sample in a study of cytomegalovirus exposure and HLA in healthy donors. In the PCR, 60 Vbeta and 13 Jbeta primers were used. Here immunoSEQ multiplex PCR was the method, and the copy in TCRdb shows in-frame clones only, minus some. Recorded for this sample: about 130,000 clones. The specimen sequenced was PBMCs. These receptors were obtained from a man younger than 35 in good health and CMV-seronegative.

The chain recombines TRBV29-1 with TRBJ2-1; the match to TRBD2 covers 7 bases. From germline, CDR1 is SQVTM and CDR2 ANQGSEA. Germline trimming cut 3 bases from V and 4 bases from J; bases unmatched to any gene: 9. The length of the CDR3 is 15 residues. The CDR3 DNA sequence: TGCAGCGTTGATGGGGGGGATAGCGGATACAATGAGCAGTTCTTC. It translates to CSVDGGDSGYNEQFF.

The chain has TRBV28 and TRBJ1-2; 12 nucleotides align to TRBD1. The germline CDR1 and CDR2 sequences are MDHEN and SYDVKM. This CDR3 contains 14 residues. V gave up 5 bases and J gave up 4 bases; unmatched junction bases: 2. The CDR3 reads CASSMGQGAYGYTF. The CDR3 coding sequence is TGTGCCAGCAGTATGGGACAGGGGGCCTATGGCTACACCTTC.

This chain connects TRBV28 to TRBJ1-2; D not resolved. CDR3 length equals 15 residues. From germline, CDR1 is MDHEN and CDR2 SYDVKM. Trimming cost V 3 bases and J 4 bases, with 15 bases left between them. The CDR3 nucleotides are TGTGCCAGCAGTTTTGGAAGCGGAACAACCTATGGCTACACCTTC. It specifies CASSFGSGTTYGYTF.

The J gene is TRBJ2-6, the V gene TRBV9; 8 nucleotides line up with TRBD1. This CDR3 is 17 amino acids long. Germline CDR1 and CDR2: SGDLS and YYNGEE. J lost 2 bases, V lost 0 bases, and 4 bases had no gene match. The CDR3, as DNA: TGTGCCAGCAGCGTAGGACAGGGGAGCCCTGGGGCCAACGTCCTGACTTTC. Translating it yields CASSVGQGSPGANVLTF.

The chain couples TRBV9 to TRBJ2-3, with a tentative D call TRBD2 (7 bases). The CDR3 length is 18 residues. Looked up from germline, CDR1 is SGDLS and CDR2 is YYNGEE. With 1 base removed from V and 2 bases from J, the gap between germline ends came to 20 bases. CDR3 coding DNA: TGTGCCAGCAGCGTAAAGGGGGGGCGGGACTCATTCACAGATACGCAGTATTTT. It codes for CASSVKGGRDSFTDTQYF.

CDR3 coding DNA: TGTGCCAGCTCACCGGCGTTCGGGAGCTCCTACGAGCAGTACTTC. It is translated as CASSPAFGSSYEQYF. The rearrangement joins TRBV18 to TRBJ2-7; possibly TRBD2 for D (6 bases). This CDR3 has 15 residues. Germline loops: CDR1 KGHSH, CDR2 LQKENI. The V and J ends lost 3 bases and 0 bases respectively, with 12 bases between them. The entire variable domain, with the rest obtained from reference TRBV18 and TRBJ2-7, is as follows: NAGVMQNPRHLVRRRGQEARLRCSPMKGHSHVYWYRQLPEEGLKFMVYLQKENIIDESGMPKERFSAEFPKEGPSILRIQQVVRGDSAAYFCASSPAFGSSYEQYFGPGTRLTVT.

The chain has TRBV7-2 and TRBJ1-4, with 8 bases that match TRBD1. The CDR3 consists of 13 residues. Germline V CDR1 and CDR2: SGHTA, FQGNSA. Germline trimming cut 5 bases from V and 10 bases from J; bases unmatched to any gene: 6. Here the CDR3 DNA reads TGTGCCAGCAGCATAAAACAGGGGGGAAAACTGTTTTTT. This translates into CASSIKQGGKLFF.

Written as DNA, the CDR3 is TGTGCCAGCAGCGTAGAAAGGGGAACTGAAGCTTTCTTT. Its protein product is CASSVERGTEAFF. The chain is built from TRBV9 and TRBJ1-1; D possibly corresponds to TRBD1 (5 bases). Per the germline V gene, CDR1 is SGDLS and CDR2 is YYNGEE. V dropped 0 bases and J dropped 5 bases, with 8 bases sitting between them. The CDR3 covers 13 residues.

This chain links TRBV30 with TRBJ1-5, with TRBD1 as a possible D gene (6 bases). Deletions cut 5 bases from V and 5 bases from J, with 10 bases between. Germline CDR1 reads GTSNPN; CDR2 reads SVGIG (reference sequence). The CDR3 consists of 12 residues. The DNA for the CDR3 is TGTGCCTGGGGACAGCCCGATCAGCCCCAGCATTTT. This codes for CAWGQPDQPQHF.

V gene TRBV2 combines with J gene TRBJ1-4; 8 nucleotides match TRBD1. With 5 bases clipped from V and 11 bases from J, the junction kept 7 bases outside the gene matches. The CDR3 consists of 13 residues. Per the germline V gene, CDR1 is SNHLY and CDR2 is FYNNEI. This chain's CDR3 is CASSPGQGRKLFF. CDR3 coding DNA: TGTGCCAGCAGTCCCGGACAGGGAAGGAAACTGTTTTTT. The full variable domain, with the rest looked up from reference TRBV2 and TRBJ1-4, is EPEVTQTPSHQVTQMGQEVILRCVPISNHLYFYWYRQILGQKVEFLVSFYNNEISEKSEIFDDQFSVERPDGSNFTLKIRSTKLEDSAMYFCASSPGQGRKLFFGSGTQLSVL.

V gene TRBV7-3 combines with J gene TRBJ2-2; perhaps TRBD1 as D (6 bases). CDR1 and CDR2 from the germline V gene are SGHTA and FQGTGA. This CDR3 has 13 amino acids. The V end was cut by 6 bases, the J end by 1 base, with 6 bases between. CDR3 protein: CASRGGNTGELFF. DNA of the CDR3: TGTGCCAGCAGAGGGGGGAACACCGGGGAGCTGTTTTTT.

This rearrangement joins TRBV7-9 to TRBJ2-5; the D is unclear. Per the germline V gene, CDR1 is SEHNR and CDR2 is FQNEAQ (reference sequence). The V end lost 1 base, the J end lost 5 bases, and 8 bases lay between the germline ends. The CDR3 has 13 amino acids. The CDR3 nucleotides read TGTGCCAGCAGCTTAGGACTGGTGGAGACCCAGTACTTC. This encodes CASSLGLVETQYF.

The chain couples TRBV6-4 to TRBJ2-2, with 14 bases fitting TRBD2. V shed 5 bases and J 0 bases; nucleotides not matched to a gene: 2. The CDR3 sequence is 17 residues long. Germline CDR1 reads MRHNA; CDR2 reads SNTAGT. The CDR3 DNA sequence: TGTGCCAGCAGTTCGACTAGCGGGGGGGCGAACACCGGGGAGCTGTTTTTT. As protein: CASSSTSGGANTGELFF.

This chain joins TRBV27 and TRBJ2-7; TRBD1 matches 8 bases. CDR1 and CDR2 (germline): MNHEY, SMNVEV (reference sequence). J lost 4 bases, V lost 5 bases, and 4 bases had no gene match. CDR3 size: 13 residues. CDR3 in DNA: TGTGCCAGCAGTGTCGACAGGGGTTACGAGCAGTACTTC. Amino acids: CASSVDRGYEQYF.

The chain carries TRBV25-1 and TRBJ1-3; 7 bases match TRBD1. The CDR3 is made up of 14 amino acids. Germline lookup yields CDR1 MGHDK and CDR2 SYGVNS. Trimming cost V 6 bases and J 7 bases; bases outside gene matches: 9. The DNA of the CDR3 is TGTGCCAGCAGCCACACAGGGGCACGGAACACCATATATTTT. Its translation: CASSHTGARNTIYF.

This chain connects TRBV28 to TRBJ1-3; TRBD1 matches 8 bases. Losses at the gene ends were 6 bases for V and 0 bases for J; bases not matched to a gene: 13. CDR1 and CDR2 (germline): MDHEN, SYDVKM. The length of the CDR3 is 18 residues. CDR3 protein: CASRDRMGQESSGNTIYF. The CDR3 DNA reads as TGTGCCAGCAGGGATCGAATGGGACAGGAGAGCTCTGGAAACACCATATATTTT.

The chain links TRBV6-1 to TRBJ2-7; TRBD1 matches 7 bases. CDR3 length: 13 residues. The germline V gene has CDR1 MNHNS and CDR2 SASEGT. CDR3 in DNA: TGTGCGTCATTCGACAGGGTCTCGTACGAGCAGTACTTC. It yields the protein CASFDRVSYEQYF.

The V gene is TRBV5-4, the J gene TRBJ1-1; D is unclear. The CDR3 spans 15 residues. Trimming pared 1 base from V and 3 bases from J, leaving 13 bases between. The germline V gene encodes CDR1 SGHNT and CDR2 YYREEE (reference sequence). In nucleotides, the CDR3 is TGTGCCAGCAGCTTGAAGAGGGAACTGCACACTGAAGCTTTCTTT. Translating gives CASSLKRELHTEAFF.

The chain employs TRBV5-6 and TRBJ1-4, with D possibly TRBD1 on 6 matching bases. The CDR3 runs 14 residues. Germline V lookup: CDR1 SGHDT, CDR2 YYEEEE. The V end lost 4 bases, the J end lost 6 bases, and 13 bases lay between the germline ends. This chain's CDR3 is CASSDTGMDEKLFF. The CDR3 DNA reads TGTGCCAGCAGCGACACAGGGATGGATGAAAAACTGTTTTTT.

CDR3: CASSFAGENIQYF. The CDR3 bases are TGTGCCAGCAGCTTTGCGGGAGAGAACATTCAGTACTTC. The chain is built from TRBV5-4 and TRBJ2-4; 7 bases are a match to TRBD2. Germline assignment: CDR1 SGHNT and CDR2 YYREEE (reference sequence). Trimming cost V 2 bases and J 7 bases; bases outside gene matches: 3. The length of the CDR3 is 13 residues.

The V and J genes are TRBV18 and TRBJ2-1, with TRBD2 identical over 12 bases. V shed 4 bases and J 5 bases; nucleotides not matched to a gene: 3. Germline V gene data show CDR1 as KGHSH and CDR2 as LQKENI. The CDR3 runs 15 residues. CDR3 region: CASSHLAGGNNEQFF. The CDR3 coding sequence is TGTGCCAGCTCACACCTAGCGGGAGGGAACAATGAGCAGTTCTTC.

The rearrangement uses TRBV25-1 and TRBJ2-4; 13 bases line up with TRBD2. J was trimmed by 4 bases and V by 0 bases; bases with no gene match: 3. Germline V gene data show CDR1 as MGHDK and CDR2 as SYGVNS. The CDR3 is 17 residues long. The CDR3 sequence: CASSEYILAGGKNIQYF. CDR3 bases: TGTGCCAGCAGTGAATATATACTAGCGGGGGGGAAAAACATTCAGTACTTC.

The chain uses TRBV10-3 and TRBJ2-7, with 7 bases matching TRBD2. The CDR3 has 15 residues. Germline loops: CDR1 ENHRY, CDR2 SYGVKD. V shed 0 bases, J shed 4 bases, and the junction held 6 bases outside the gene matches. CDR3 sequence: CAISESGTRGYEQYF. The DNA for the CDR3 is TGTGCCATCAGTGAGTCGGGGACGCGGGGGTACGAGCAGTACTTC.

The V call is TRBV7-2, the J call TRBJ1-4; 7 bases align to TRBD1. CDR3 size: 14 residues. Trimming removed 4 bases from V and 8 bases from J; junction bases left unmatched: 7. The germline CDR1 and CDR2 sequences are SGHTA and FQGNSA. CDR3: CASSWTGIREKLFF. Here the CDR3 DNA reads TGTGCCAGCAGCTGGACAGGTATTCGAGAAAAACTGTTTTTT.